Listed below are T cell receptor beta chains from one sample, sequenced in a study of T cell responses to AZD1222 COVID-19 vaccine. Repertoires were generated with immunoSEQ multiplex PCR, while TCRdb's copy carries only in-frame clones and drops some. The data hold approximately 180,000 clones, with over 80% observed a single time. The source was peripheral blood, collected 28 days after the second dose of the MenACWY control vaccine. The origin of the receptors is an adult who received the MenACWY meningococcal vaccine as a control. Both conserved end residues are part of each CDR3. The order of the fields is D gene, J gene, V gene, clone size, CDR3 DNA, CDR3 protein. D genes are given only for firm matches. The listing skips clone size in some rows; elsewhere it reads once, few, many or a size class.

TRBD2 TRBJ2-5 TRBV15 NA TGTGCCACCAGCGTCCGGGGGGGCAGTGAGACCCAGTACTTC CATSVRGGSETQYF
TRBD1 TRBJ1-2 TRBV2 NA TGTGCCAGCAGTGAAAATCTGGGACAGAGGACCTACACCTTC CASSENLGQRTYTF
NA TRBJ2-5 TRBV6-6 NA TGTGCCAGCAACCTCGGGGGTGGTTTTGAGACCCAGTACTTC CASNLGGGFETQYF
TRBD2 TRBJ2-1 TRBV11-2 once TGTGCCAGCAGCTTAGGGTTTCCAGCGGGGGGGCGGACTGAGCAGTTCTTC CASSLGFPAGGRTEQFF
NA TRBJ2-1 TRBV3-1/TRBV3-2 NA TGTGCCAGCAGCCATGGCGGGACTTTCGGCAATGAGCAGTTCTTC CASSHGGTFGNEQFF
NA TRBJ1-1 TRBV30 NA TGTGCCTGGAGTAAAGGGTCCCCGGAGAACACTGAAGCTTTCTTT CAWSKGSPENTEAFF
NA TRBJ2-1 TRBV7-8 once TGTGCCAGCAGCGGTGGAGGGGGAAGCTCCTACAATGAGCAGTTCTTC CASSGGGGSSYNEQFF
NA TRBJ1-5 TRBV19 once TGTGCCAGTAGTAACCCCTCGGGACAAGGGTCGCTCGATCAGCCCCAGCATTTT CASSNPSGQGSLDQPQHF
NA TRBJ1-5 TRBV7-9 NA TGTGCCAGCAGCTTTTCAGGGCCCCGTAGCAATCAGCCCCAGCATTTT CASSFSGPRSNQPQHF
TRBD1 TRBJ1-1 TRBV13 NA TGTGCCAGCAGCTTCAAACGGACAGGGGGTTTCTCTTCCTCGATGAACACTGAAGCTTTCTTT CASSFKRTGGFSSSMNTEAFF
NA TRBJ2-7 TRBV3-1/TRBV3-2 NA TGTGCCAGCAGCCAAGATCGGGTCCTCGGCGAGCAGTACTTC CASSQDRVLGEQYF
NA TRBJ1-2 TRBV28 NA TGTGCCAGCAGCTCCCCCGGGGTTTCCTATGGCTACACCTTC CASSSPGVSYGYTF
NA TRBJ2-2 TRBV3-1/TRBV3-2 NA TGTGCCAGCAGTGAAGGGCGGAACACCGGGGAGCTGTTTTTT CASSEGRNTGELFF
NA TRBJ1-2 TRBV4-1 NA TGCGCCAGCAGCCAAGTCTTAGGCGGCAGGGTTTATGGCTACACCTTC CASSQVLGGRVYGYTF
TRBD2 TRBJ2-5 TRBV11-1 NA TGTGCCAGCAGCCAGCGGGGTCTCCAAGAGACCCAGTACTTC CASSQRGLQETQYF
NA TRBJ2-6 TRBV7-9 NA TGTGCCAGCAGGGGACTTCGCTCTGGGGCCAACGTCCTGACTTTC CASRGLRSGANVLTF
NA TRBJ1-1 TRBV27 NA TGTGCCAGCAGTTTATGGTCATCGCCCCGACCCTCAAGGAACACTGAAGCTTTCTTT CASSLWSSPRPSRNTEAFF
TRBD2 TRBJ2-7 TRBV3-1/TRBV3-2 few TGTGCCAGCAGCCATCTAGCGGGGGGCTACGAGCAGTACTTC CASSHLAGGYEQYF
TRBD1 TRBJ1-2 TRBV19 NA TGTGCCAGTAGTTCGGGACAGGGGGGCTATGGCTACACCTTC CASSSGQGGYGYTF
NA TRBJ2-7 TRBV6-5 NA TGTGCCAGCACCTTGACGACAGTTTCCTACGAGCAGTACTTC CASTLTTVSYEQYF
NA TRBJ1-4 TRBV6-1 NA TGTGCCAGCAGTGATTCCCCTCGGGTGCCTAATGAAAAACTGTTTTTT CASSDSPRVPNEKLFF
TRBD2 TRBJ2-3 TRBV5-1 NA TGCGCCAGCAGCCGCGGGACTAGCGGGACTAGGAGGGTTGGAGATACGCAGTATTTT CASSRGTSGTRRVGDTQYF
TRBD1 TRBJ1-6 TRBV6-2/TRBV6-3 once TGTGCCAGCAGTCTGTCCCGCAGGGGGATTTCACCCCTCCACTTT CASSLSRRGISPLHF
NA TRBJ2-6 TRBV3-1/TRBV3-2 NA TGTGCCAGCAGCCAAGGGTATGGCAGTCCCTCTGGGGCCAACGTCCTGACTTTC CASSQGYGSPSGANVLTF
TRBD2 TRBJ2-7 TRBV28 NA TGTGCCAGCACCCCCGGGGGGGGGACCTACGAGCAGTACTTC CASTPGGGTYEQYF
NA TRBJ1-2 TRBV6-2/TRBV6-3 NA TGTGCCAGCAGTTACGGTCAGGGAAACTATGGCTACACCTTC CASSYGQGNYGYTF
NA TRBJ2-1 TRBV5-4 NA TGTGCCAGCAGCTTGGCTGGGGTTGGCAATGAGCAGTTCTTC CASSLAGVGNEQFF
NA TRBJ1-1 TRBV18 NA TGTGCCAGCTCACCACGACAAAGCAGGGAGCCTGAAGCTTTCTTT CASSPRQSREPEAFF
TRBD1 TRBJ1-3 TRBV9 NA TGTGCCAGCAGCTTCTCTGGACAGGGCCTCTCTGGAAACACCATATATTTT CASSFSGQGLSGNTIYF
NA TRBJ2-2 TRBV18 once TGTGCCAGCTCCTACGGGGGACCGGCCGGGGAGCTGTTTTTT CASSYGGPAGELFF
TRBD1 TRBJ2-1 TRBV27 NA TGTGCCAGCAGTTTCGGGACAGGGGGTAGAAATGAGCAGTTCTTC CASSFGTGGRNEQFF
NA TRBJ2-3 TRBV9 NA TGTGCCAGCAGCGTAACCCCCAACAGGGCCGCTAGCACAGATACGCAGTATTTT CASSVTPNRAASTDTQYF
TRBD1 TRBJ1-2 TRBV5-6 NA TGTGCCAGCAGCCAGGGACAGTTGGCCAACTATGGCTACACCTTC CASSQGQLANYGYTF
NA TRBJ1-1 TRBV18 NA TGTGCCAGCTCACTCACAAGAGACACTGAAGCTTTCTTT CASSLTRDTEAFF
TRBD2 TRBJ2-7 TRBV5-4 NA TGTGCCAGCAGCCAGGGACTAGCGGGGGCCAATTACGAGCAGTACTTC CASSQGLAGANYEQYF
NA TRBJ1-5 TRBV2 NA TGTGCCAGCAGTGAACAGGGCGACAATCAGCCCCAGCATTTT CASSEQGDNQPQHF
NA TRBJ1-4 TRBV5-1 NA TGCGCCAGCAGCCCGTCGGGTGGCGTCAAAGAAAAACTGTTTTTT CASSPSGGVKEKLFF
NA TRBJ1-2 TRBV3-1/TRBV3-2 NA TGTGCCAGCAGCCAATCCTCTGGGGGCTACACCTTC CASSQSSGGYTF
NA TRBJ2-1 TRBV28 NA TGTGCCAGCGCCCCCCCCATAGGGGATTACAATGAGCAGTTCTTC CASAPPIGDYNEQFF
TRBD1 TRBJ1-3 TRBV28 NA TGTGCCAGCAGTTCGGGACAGGGGTCTAGGTTAAACACCATATATTTT CASSSGQGSRLNTIYF
NA TRBJ2-4 TRBV18 NA TGTGCCAGCTCACCACTGGAGGGCGCCAAAAACATTCAGTACTTC CASSPLEGAKNIQYF
TRBD1 TRBJ1-1 TRBV5-5 NA TGTGCCAGCAGACTCGGACAGGGGAACACTGAAGCTTTCTTT CASRLGQGNTEAFF
TRBD1 TRBJ2-7 TRBV5-5 NA TGTGCCAGCAGCTTATTCGGGACAGACTACGAGCAGTACTTC CASSLFGTDYEQYF
NA TRBJ2-3 TRBV5-6 NA TGTGCCAGCAGCTTTAGTAGCACAGATACGCAGTATTTT CASSFSSTDTQYF
NA TRBJ1-1 TRBV30 NA TGTGCCTGGAGTACCTGGACCCTGGGGACTGAAGCTTTCTTT CAWSTWTLGTEAFF
NA TRBJ1-6 TRBV18 once TGTGCCAGCTCACCCGGTTCGGGGTCACCCCTCCACTTT CASSPGSGSPLHF
TRBD1 TRBJ2-2 TRBV18 NA TGTGCCAGCTCACCACCGATGGGACAGGCCACCGGGGAGCTGTTTTTT CASSPPMGQATGELFF
NA TRBJ2-7 TRBV9 NA TGTGCCAGCACCTCCGGACACTTCTCCTCCGAGCAGTACTTC CASTSGHFSSEQYF
NA TRBJ1-2 TRBV7-2 NA TGTGCCAGCAGACTCGGAGGGGATGGCTATGGCTACACCTTC CASRLGGDGYGYTF
NA TRBJ1-3 TRBV12-5 NA TGTGCTAGTGGTTTGGAGGGAAGTGGAAACACCATATATTTT CASGLEGSGNTIYF
NA TRBJ1-2 TRBV3-1/TRBV3-2 NA TGTGCCAGCAGCCAAGTCAAAAGGGGACGCTATGGCTACACCTTC CASSQVKRGRYGYTF
NA TRBJ1-2 TRBV20-1 NA TGCAGTGCTAGTCTCCCGGCGGGGTATGGCTACACCTTC CSASLPAGYGYTF
TRBD1 TRBJ2-7 TRBV5-5 NA TGTGCCAGCAGCTTGGCAGGGACAGGAGCCTACGAGCAGTACTTC CASSLAGTGAYEQYF
TRBD1 TRBJ1-4 TRBV4-1 NA TGCGCCAGCAGCACTTGGAAGGGACAGATTAATGAAAAACTGTTTTTT CASSTWKGQINEKLFF
TRBD1 TRBJ2-2 TRBV6-5 NA TGTGCCAGCACCTCAGGGGGCGCGTCCGGGGAGCTGTTTTTT CASTSGGASGELFF
NA TRBJ2-3 TRBV12-3/TRBV12-4 NA TGTGCCAGCAGTTACATTTCAGATACGCAGTATTTT CASSYISDTQYF
NA TRBJ2-3 TRBV7-3 NA TGTGCCAGCAGCTTCTTTCACACAGATACGCAGTATTTT CASSFFHTDTQYF
NA TRBJ2-7 TRBV5-4 NA TGTGCCAGCAATACAGGGGGGGGAAGCTCCTACGAGCAGTACTTC CASNTGGGSSYEQYF
NA TRBJ1-2 TRBV4-2 NA TGTGCCAGCAGCCAAGATCGGTCGGCGGGCTACACCTTC CASSQDRSAGYTF